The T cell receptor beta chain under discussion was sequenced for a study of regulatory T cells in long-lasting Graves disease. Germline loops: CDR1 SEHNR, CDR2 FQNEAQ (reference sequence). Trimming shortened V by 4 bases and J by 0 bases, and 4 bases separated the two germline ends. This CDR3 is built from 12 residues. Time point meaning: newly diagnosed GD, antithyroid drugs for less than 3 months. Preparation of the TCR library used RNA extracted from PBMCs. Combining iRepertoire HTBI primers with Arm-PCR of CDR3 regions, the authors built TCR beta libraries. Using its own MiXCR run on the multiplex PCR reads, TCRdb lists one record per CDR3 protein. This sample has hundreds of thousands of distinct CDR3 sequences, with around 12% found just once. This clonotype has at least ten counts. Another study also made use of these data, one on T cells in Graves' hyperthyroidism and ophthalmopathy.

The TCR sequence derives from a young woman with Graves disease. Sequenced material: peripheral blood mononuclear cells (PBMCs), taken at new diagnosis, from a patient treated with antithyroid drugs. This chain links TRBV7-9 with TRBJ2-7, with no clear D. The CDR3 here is CASSSHSYEQYF. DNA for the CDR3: TGTGCCAGCAGCTCCCACTCCTACGAGCAGTACTTC. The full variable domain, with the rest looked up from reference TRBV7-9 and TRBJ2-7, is DTGVSQNPRHKITKRGQNVTFRCDPISEHNRLYWYRQTLGQGPEFLTYFQNEAQLEKSRLLSDRFSAERPKGSFSTLEIQRTEQGDSAMYLCASSSHSYEQYFGPGTRLTVT.